This TCR beta chain was recovered during a study of PD-1 blockade in classical Hodgkin lymphoma (dated by TCRdb to about 2020). Regarding the study in general: Nivolumab dosing was 3 mg/kg intravenously every 2 weeks, continuing until either disease progression or unacceptable toxicity. A peripheral blood immune signature of response to PD-1 blockade in classical Hodgkin lymphoma was defined using TCR beta sequencing and CyTOF.

The germline V gene yields KGHSH for CDR1 and LQKENI for CDR2. The CDR3 contains 13 residues, cysteine and phenylalanine counted. Solely the CDR3 DNA is kept, with 39 bases framed from the first base. The junction shows trimming of 3 bases on V and 4 bases on J, plus 10 bases between the germline ends. Sample time point, as interpreted from the label and publication: cycle 4 day 1 (C4D1), after five to seven weeks of nivolumab. Every trial patient had relapsed after autologous stem cell transplantation, and cohorts A, B and C differed in prior brentuximab vedotin exposure. The trial cohort was composed of some 57 patients with relapsed/refractory classical Hodgkin lymphoma, for whom complete response, partial response or progressive disease was recorded as best overall response. Trial patients were treated with single-agent nivolumab in the multi-cohort phase II CheckMate 205 trial. Best overall response was determined by an independent review committee according to the 2007 International Working Group response criteria. Trial PBMCs were obtained immediately prior to nivolumab initiation (C1D1) and on therapy at cycle 2 day 1 and cycle 4 day 1. After peripheral blood was drawn into 8 mL Vacutainer Cell Preparation Tubes, PBMCs were isolated by centrifugation and then cryopreserved.

General findings and caveats noted by the study authors: The study was restricted to a single clinical trial cohort, and the causes of repertoire differences, possibly disease activity or prior therapy, were left undefined. Trial patients achieving complete response had baseline diversity similar to newly diagnosed patients, whereas partial responders and progressors had significantly lower diversity. Baseline TCR diversity was reported as lower in newly diagnosed patients than in healthy donors, and lower still in relapsed/refractory patients. Lower diversity was observed in patients in whom nivolumab was started less than 1 year after ASCT, and these patients were excluded from later analyses so that confounding by immune reconstitution would be avoided. By C4D1, a significant rise was seen in CD4+ TCR diversity but not in CD8+ TCR diversity (p=0.0027 vs p=0.16), and the rise was most apparent among complete responders (p=0.02).

In regard to this clone: Its antigen is unknown. It has no much larger one-base neighbor in the sample; base qualities were not kept.

Genomic DNA was extracted with the Qiagen DNeasy kit from unsorted PBMCs and from negatively selected CD4+ and CD8+ fractions. Amplification of TCR beta CDR3 regions was done by immunoSEQ multiplex PCR with primers that anneal to V and J segments. Amplification bias was minimized using a synthetic immune receptor repertoire, and residual bias was removed computationally after sequencing. Per the source publication's procedure: Custom Python scripts were used to quantify repertoire diversity as the Shannon entropy index. Unsorted, CD4+ and CD8+ repertoires were analyzed separately, except in combined analyses where CD4+ and CD8+ sequences were merged in silico. Clonal expansion was defined as a frequency increase of at least 2-fold after treatment compared with C1D1, and clones undetected at baseline were assigned a pseudocount of 0.5. Singleton clones were defined as clones with 0 or 1 copy at C1D1, and non-singleton clones were defined as clones with 2 or more copies. Clones expanded in unsorted samples were assigned a CD4+, CD8+ or unknown annotation through matching of protein sequences in sorted samples from the same patient. Wilcoxon tests on paired samples were used to test diversity changes from C1D1 to C4D1. TCRdb obtained this table from immuneACCESS and retained in-frame rearrangements with V and J assigned. These tables miss some clones; where compared with another copy, unresolved V genes account for less than half of the shortfall, and the remainder is unexplained. D and trimming were read from the DNA, whereas the V and J calls and clone size are those reported in that table. This sample gives 30,000 or so clones in total; around 77% of them show up just once. The ten most abundant clones make up roughly 16% of the sample.

The rearrangement combines TRBV18 with TRBJ2-7, with the D assignment possibly TRBD1 or TRBD2, given 5 matching bases for each. Sequencing used peripheral blood mononuclear cells (PBMCs), obtained before the fourth cycle of nivolumab. The TCR was taken from a human donor with classical Hodgkin lymphoma. The DNA sequence is given as TGTGCCAGCTCACCCCGGGACCCATACGAGCAGTACTTC. This gives the protein CASSPRDPYEQYF.